This note documents a single TCR beta chain sequence. What it recognizes is unknown. This sample stems from a study of cytomegalovirus exposure and HLA in healthy donors. General study findings and limits: High sensitivity and specificity were reportedly achieved when the classifier diagnosed cytomegalovirus status. CMV antigen specificity was confirmed in vitro for a few CMV-associated chains. A later look showed TCR association rates differing by HLA locus, highest for DRB1 and lowest for HLA-C.

This PCR relied on a set of 60 Vbeta primers and 13 Jbeta primers. Sequenced by immunoSEQ multiplex PCR; TCRdb stores in-frame clones only, minus some. The sample shows approximately 130,000 clones, around 85% of them seen only once. The CDR3 totals 15 residues. Trimming pared 4 bases from V and 4 bases from J, leaving 18 bases between. In germline, CDR1 is SGHDT, CDR2 YYEEEE. Donors counted as nominally healthy when sampled, yet unrecorded immune exposures were likely. Sequencing was performed on PBMCs. This sequence joins TRBV5-6 and TRBJ2-7, with a possible D match to TRBD1 (6 bases). This sequence was found in a woman aged 25 to 39 in good health and CMV-seropositive. Here the CDR3 reads CASSPQGTQHYEQYF. The CDR3 region has the DNA TGTGCCAGCAGCCCCCAGGGGACACAGCATTACGAGCAGTACTTC.